This T cell receptor beta chain was profiled in a study of OX40 agonist ivuxolimab in advanced cancers. Whole-study results and caveats: With doses of 0.1 to 3.0 mg/kg, CD4+ and CD8+ blood T cells had undergone clonal expansion by week 6.

Germline CDR1 and CDR2: SGHNT and YYREEE (reference sequence). CDR3 length: 15 amino acids. Trimming left V 4 bases short and J 4 bases short, with 16 bases between. TCRdb's copy holds only in-frame clones and misses some; the assay was immunoSEQ multiplex PCR. The table has approximately 80,000 clones, around 90% seen once. In its sample, this clone was seen once. Its antigen is as yet unknown. The sequencing here drew on CD4+ or CD8+ T cells sorted from blood, taken in a trial of the OX40 agonist ivuxolimab. V gene TRBV5-4 combines with J gene TRBJ2-3; a possible D gene is TRBD1 (5 bases). This sequence was found in an adult with an advanced solid tumor such as melanoma, head and neck, liver or kidney cancer. CDR3 sequence reads: CASSKDLQGPDTQYF. The CDR3, as DNA: TGTGCCAGCAGCAAGGACCTCCAGGGCCCAGATACGCAGTATTTT. The variable domain in full, completed from reference TRBV5-4 and TRBJ2-3, reads ETGVTQSPTHLIKTRGQQVTLRCSSQSGHNTVSWYQQALGQGPQFIFQYYREEENGRGNFPPRFSGLQFPNYSSELNVNALELDDSALYLCASSKDLQGPDTQYFGPGTRLTVL.